Listed here are 21 T cell receptor beta chains from one sample, sequenced in a study of technical replicates of blood from several donors. The data were produced by immunoSEQ multiplex PCR, yet TCRdb's version contains in-frame clones alone and is incomplete. The sample yields tens of thousands of clones, approximately 97% seen once. The material sequenced was T cells isolated from PBMCs. The receptor set was obtained from a human donor in good health.

This chain links TRBV27 with TRBJ1-4; D possibly corresponds to TRBD1 (6 bases). The V end was cut by 2 bases, the J end by 6 bases, with 13 bases between. CDR1 and CDR2 (germline): MNHEY, SMNVEV (reference sequence). This CDR3 comprises 15 residues. The CDR3 region is CASSLLGTRDEKLFF. The CDR3 coding sequence is TGTGCCAGCAGTTTACTCGGGACAAGGGATGAAAAACTGTTTTTT.

The chain uses TRBV27 and TRBJ1-2, with TRBD1 matching 7 bases. The trim removed 5 bases at V and 4 bases at J, leaving 16 bases unmatched. This CDR3 has 17 residues. Germline V gene sequence: CDR1 MNHEY, CDR2 SMNVEV (reference sequence). CDR3 region: CASSTTNSAGTAYGYTF. CDR3 bases: TGTGCCAGCAGTACAACAAACTCGGCCGGGACAGCCTATGGCTACACCTTC.

The gene calls are TRBV13 and TRBJ1-2, with 9 bases fitting TRBD1. From germline, CDR1 is PRHDT and CDR2 FYEKMQ (reference sequence). The V gene end was trimmed by 6 bases and the J gene end by 7 bases; junction bases not matched to a gene: 6. The CDR3 extends over 13 amino acids. CDR3 in DNA: TGTGCCAGCAGTGGACAGGGGAAAAGTGGCTACACCTTC. This gives the protein CASSGQGKSGYTF.

V usage is TRBV2 and J usage is TRBJ2-7; no firm D call. The CDR3 loop spans 14 amino acids. V was pared by 10 bases and J by 3 bases, with 19 bases between. CDR1 is SNHLY, CDR2 FYNNEI, per germline. CDR3 DNA: TGTGCCATACAGCACATACCCGGCAACTACGAGCAGTACTTC. Its translation is CAIQHIPGNYEQYF.

The V gene is TRBV7-9, the J gene TRBJ1-2; D unresolved. This CDR3 has 11 residues. From germline, CDR1 is SEHNR and CDR2 FQNEAQ (reference sequence). V shed 5 bases and J shed 3 bases, with 4 bases lying between them. The CDR3 nucleotides are TGTGCCAGCAGCCCGGACTATGGCTACACCTTC. This gives the protein CASSPDYGYTF.

The chain joins TRBV29-1 to TRBJ1-1, with D maybe TRBD1 (6 bases). Germline loops: CDR1 SQVTM, CDR2 ANQGSEA. The germline V and J ends were trimmed by 7 bases and 2 bases, with 11 bases remaining between them. CDR3 length equals 12 residues. DNA for the CDR3: TGCAGCGCCCGGACAGATAACACTGAAGCTTTCTTT. This codes for CSARTDNTEAFF.

V and J are TRBV5-6 and TRBJ2-7; 8 bases are a match to TRBD1. The germline gives CDR1 SGHDT, CDR2 YYEEEE. J lost 0 bases, V lost 4 bases, and 9 bases had no gene match. The CDR3 is 16 residues long. The CDR3 DNA is TGTGCCAGCAGCCCCGAATTAGGGACAGGCTCCTACGAGCAGTACTTC. It encodes CASSPELGTGSYEQYF.

This clone appeared once. V gene TRBV15 combines with J gene TRBJ2-2; D remains ambiguous. Germline CDR1 and CDR2: LNHNV and YYDKDF (reference sequence). The germline V and J ends were trimmed by 0 bases and 0 bases, with 17 bases remaining between them. The CDR3 totals 19 residues. The DNA of the CDR3 is TGTGCCACCAGCAGAGACGGATCAAGACTCCTCGCGAACACCGGGGAGCTGTTTTTT. Amino acid sequence: CATSRDGSRLLANTGELFF.

The chain couples TRBV6-5 to TRBJ2-1; D is unresolved. CDR1 and CDR2 (germline): MNHEY, SVGAGI. Trimming removed 0 bases at V and 1 base at J, with 4 bases between. The CDR3 runs 14 residues. The CDR3 sequence: CASSYSPSYNEQFF. The DNA of the CDR3 is TGTGCCAGCAGTTACTCTCCGTCCTACAATGAGCAGTTCTTC.

The chain joins TRBV12-5 to TRBJ2-2; D is possibly TRBD1 (5 bases). This CDR3 has 15 residues. Germline V gene lookup returns CDR1 LGHNT and CDR2 FRNRAP. With 1 base removed from V and 5 bases from J, the gap between germline ends came to 11 bases. CDR3 sequence: CASGLGRAGTGELFF. The CDR3 DNA reads TGTGCTAGTGGTTTGGGCAGGGCAGGGACCGGGGAGCTGTTTTTT.

The V call is TRBV7-9, the J call TRBJ1-2, with D possibly matching TRBD1 (6 bases). CDR1 is SEHNR and CDR2 is FQNEAQ in the germline V gene (reference sequence). The CDR3 contains 13 residues. Between the trimmed V and J ends, which lost 3 bases and 4 bases, there was a span of 9 bases. The CDR3 spells CASSFGQIYGYTF. The CDR3 coding sequence is TGTGCCAGCAGCTTCGGACAGATCTATGGCTACACCTTC.

The chain employs TRBV6-1 and TRBJ1-4; 7 bases fit TRBD1. Per germline, CDR1 MNHNS and CDR2 SASEGT. V shed 7 bases and J 8 bases; nucleotides not matched to a gene: 13. The CDR3 loop spans 15 amino acids. In DNA, the CDR3 is TGTGCCAGCAACCTACCCAGGGGGGCTCGCGAAAAACTGTTTTTT. It specifies CASNLPRGAREKLFF.

In nucleotides, the CDR3 is TGTGCCAGCAGCTATATAGCGGGAAGTAACTACGAGCAGTACTTC. Protein sequence: CASSYIAGSNYEQYF. The chain couples TRBV5-6 to TRBJ2-7; 8 positions agree with TRBD2. Germline V gene lookup returns CDR1 SGHDT and CDR2 YYEEEE. The CDR3 totals 15 residues. With V trimmed by 3 bases and J by 3 bases, 8 bases remained unmatched.

The chain carries TRBV11-2 and TRBJ2-4, with 10 bases aligning to TRBD1. The CDR3 loop spans 14 amino acids. V lost 6 bases to trimming and J lost 7 bases; unmatched junction nucleotides: 6. In germline, CDR1 is SGHAT, CDR2 FQNNGV. The CDR3: CASRKRTGGNIQYF. DNA of the CDR3: TGTGCCAGCAGGAAAAGGACAGGGGGGAACATTCAGTACTTC.

This clone was detected once. This chain connects TRBV9 to TRBJ2-7; 10 nucleotides match TRBD2. The length of the CDR3 is 14 residues. V gave up 4 bases and J gave up 3 bases; unmatched junction bases: 4. Germline V gene lookup returns CDR1 SGDLS and CDR2 YYNGEE. DNA of the CDR3: TGTGCCAGCAGCTCCAGCGGGGGGGGCTACGAGCAGTACTTC. Its protein product is CASSSSGGGYEQYF.

The V and J genes are TRBV7-3 and TRBJ2-3, with D unresolved. Germline V gene sequence: CDR1 SGHTA, CDR2 FQGTGA. V dropped 3 bases and J dropped 5 bases, with 3 bases sitting between them. The CDR3 covers 11 residues. CDR3 protein: CASSFRDTQYF. DNA of the CDR3: TGTGCCAGCAGCTTCCGAGATACGCAGTATTTT.

About this clone: One junction end does not reproduce the germline sequence, and a read error may be involved. The chain carries TRBV11-2 and TRBJ2-3, with D possibly matching TRBD2 (5 bases). Per germline, CDR1 SGHAT and CDR2 FQNNGV. CDR3 length equals 14 residues. The CDR3 here is CASSFREDWLGVNF. CDR3 DNA: TGTGCCAGCAGCTTCCGCGAAGACTGGCTGGGAGTGAATTTT.

The chain is built from TRBV11-3 and TRBJ2-3, with 7 bases fitting TRBD2. The CDR3 extends over 17 amino acids. Trimming cost V 5 bases and J 2 bases; bases outside gene matches: 13. CDR1 and CDR2 from the germline V gene are SGHNT and YENEEA. As DNA, the CDR3 is TGTGCCAGCAGCCCGGGAACAGGACTAGGATTCACAGATACGCAGTATTTT. Translating gives CASSPGTGLGFTDTQYF.

The chain uses TRBV27 and TRBJ1-1, with D perhaps TRBD1 (6 bases). The V end was cut by 1 base, the J end by 1 base, with 13 bases between. The germline CDR1 and CDR2 sequences are MNHEY and SMNVEV (reference sequence). This CDR3 spans 16 amino acids. CDR3 loop: CASSLWPGEGNTEAFF. The CDR3 nucleotides are TGTGCCAGCAGTTTATGGCCAGGGGAGGGGAACACTGAAGCTTTCTTT.

V and J are TRBV21-1 and TRBJ1-1. TRBV21-1 is a recognized pseudogene. The CDR3 runs to 15 residues. The CDR3: CASSKERGPNTEAFF. For the CDR3, the DNA is TGTGCCAGCAGCAAAGAACGGGGTCCGAACACTGAAGCTTTCTTT.

The CDR3 sequence is CASSLDRVGTDTQYF. The CDR3 bases are TGTGCCAGCAGCTTAGACAGGGTTGGCACAGATACGCAGTATTTT. V and J are TRBV11-2 and TRBJ2-3; D possibly corresponds to TRBD1 (5 bases). V lost 0 bases, J lost 1 base, and 8 bases lay in between. Germline CDR1 is SGHAT and CDR2 is FQNNGV. This CDR3 spans 15 amino acids.